One and the same sample provided the 3 T cell receptor beta chains below, sequenced in a study of blood T cell repertoires in COVID-19. The protocol was immunoSEQ multiplex PCR, while the TCRdb copy is restricted to in-frame clones and leaves out a portion. The table includes roughly 430,000 clones, roughly 87% detected once. Sequencing was carried out using PBMCs or T cells enriched from blood (not recorded which). The receptors here all came from a woman aged 40 to 50 with acute COVID-19.

V usage is TRBV18 and J usage is TRBJ1-2; 10 positions match TRBD1. This CDR3 has 15 amino acids. The germline V gene encodes CDR1 KGHSH and CDR2 LQKENI. The V and J ends lost 3 bases and 8 bases, in that order; junction bases with no gene match: 9. The CDR3 coding sequence is TGTGCCAGCTCACCTACGACAGGGGGCGAAGGGGGCTACACCTTC. Its translation is CASSPTTGGEGGYTF.

This sequence joins TRBV10-1 and TRBJ1-4; D gene uncertain. The V gene lost 4 bases and the J gene lost 4 bases, with 16 bases spanning the gap. The germline V gene encodes CDR1 WNHNN and CDR2 SYGVQD (reference sequence). The CDR3 consists of 16 residues. CDR3 protein: CASSGFNIRFNEKLFF. For the CDR3, the DNA is TGCGCCAGCAGTGGGTTTAATATACGGTTTAATGAAAAACTGTTTTTT.

This chain joins TRBV19 and TRBJ2-3; D possibly corresponds to TRBD2 (5 bases). The V gene lost 4 bases and the J gene lost 2 bases, with 16 bases spanning the gap. Germline CDR1 reads LNHDA; CDR2 reads SQIVND (reference sequence). The CDR3 loop spans 16 amino acids. CDR3 nucleotide sequence: TGTGCCAGTAGTACAACCCTCACGGGGAACACAGATACGCAGTATTTT. Its translation is CASSTTLTGNTDTQYF.